This TCR beta chain was recorded in a study of T cell repertoires in cytomegalovirus infection. Germline CDR1 SGHVS, CDR2 FQNEAQ. V lost 4 bases to trimming and J lost 8 bases; unmatched junction nucleotides: 7. The CDR3 length is 13 residues. A few counts support this clonotype. Its antigen is unknown. TCRdb passed the reads through MiXCR, listing each CDR3 protein once. Here the sample spans roughly 280,000 distinct CDR3 sequences, 22% being singletons. This sequence joins TRBV7-8 and TRBJ1-2; the match to TRBD1 covers 7 bases. The sequences come from cultured PBMCs, collected from culture after CMV antigen stimulation. The TCR sequence derives from a human donor in good health (CMV status not recorded). Some clones in this sample may be carry-over from other donors' samples. The CDR3 is CASSSYRDRGYTF. The CDR3 region has the DNA TGTGCCAGCAGCTCTTACCGGGACAGAGGCTACACCTTC.